What follows are 8 T cell receptor beta chains derived from one specimen sequenced in a study of fetal regulatory T cell absence and autoimmunity. TCRdb's copy holds only in-frame clones and misses some; the assay was immunoSEQ multiplex PCR. The sample gives some 87,000 clones, 55% to 75% of which show up once; 2% is in the top ten. The sample taken for sequencing was pancreas tissue. All receptors come from a male donor with IPEX syndrome.

The rearrangement joins TRBV19 to TRBJ2-2; no definite D call. V was cut by 2 bases and J by 8 bases, with 9 bases left in between. This CDR3 region has 13 residues. Germline-derived CDR1 and CDR2 are LNHDA and SQIVND (reference sequence). DNA for the CDR3: TGTGCCAGTAGTATAAACCCAGGAGGGGAGCTGTTTTTT. This encodes CASSINPGGELFF.

This clone appeared a few times. The rearrangement joins TRBV10-3 to TRBJ1-1; 10 bases match TRBD1. The V gene end was trimmed by 4 bases and the J gene end by 0 bases; junction bases not matched to a gene: 2. In germline, CDR1 is ENHRY, CDR2 SYGVKD. The CDR3 has 15 residues. CDR3 in DNA: TGTGCCATCAGTGGGACAGGGGGAATGAACACTGAAGCTTTCTTT. As protein: CAISGTGGMNTEAFF.

The chain couples TRBV29-1 to TRBJ1-2; TRBD1 agrees at 8 bases. This CDR3 is built from 14 residues. Trimming cost V 2 bases and J 4 bases; bases outside gene matches: 6. CDR1 is SQVTM and CDR2 is ANQGSEA in the germline V gene. The CDR3, as DNA: TGCAGCGTTGAATATTGGACAGGGATCTATGGCTACACCTTC. Translated, it gives CSVEYWTGIYGYTF. Variable domain in full (rest from reference TRBV29-1 and TRBJ1-2): SAVISQKPSRDICQRGTSLTIQCQVDSQVTMMFWYRQQPGQSLTLIATANQGSEATYESGFVIDKFPISRPNLTFSTLTVSNMSPEDSSIYLCSVEYWTGIYGYTFGSGTRLTVV.

The DNA for the CDR3 is TGTGCCAGCAGCCTACTAGGGTTTAGCTACAATGAGCAGTTCTTC. Its protein is CASSLLGFSYNEQFF. This chain uses TRBV6-6 with TRBJ2-1, with D perhaps TRBD2 (5 bases). The CDR3 runs 15 residues. The germline V gene encodes CDR1 MNHNY and CDR2 SVGAGI (reference sequence). V was cut by 6 bases and J by 3 bases, with 15 bases left in between.

This chain uses TRBV10-2 with TRBJ2-5, with D perhaps TRBD1 (6 bases). V lost 6 bases and J lost 1, with 9 bases in between. CDR1 is WSHSY and CDR2 is SAAADI in the germline V gene. CDR3 length: 13 amino acids. The CDR3 loop reads CASSVQGQETQYF. CDR3 DNA: TGCGCCAGCAGCGTACAGGGCCAAGAGACCCAGTACTTC.

This clone was seen only a few times. The chain employs TRBV5-1 and TRBJ2-7; possibly TRBD1 for D (5 bases). Trimming took off 0 bases at V and 3 bases at J, with 7 bases between the two ends. The CDR3 runs 13 residues. Germline CDR1 reads SGHRS; CDR2 reads YFSETQ. The CDR3 nucleotides read TGCGCCAGCAGCTTGGCCAGGGACTACGAGCAGTACTTC. This gives the protein CASSLARDYEQYF.

The sample holds one count of this clone. The V gene is TRBV6-6, the J gene TRBJ2-5; the match to TRBD2 covers 7 bases. The junction had 14 bases not matched to a gene; V was cut back by 2 bases and J by 8 bases. From germline, CDR1 is MNHNY and CDR2 SVGAGI (reference sequence). The CDR3 extends over 16 amino acids. Here the CDR3 DNA reads TGTGCCAGCAGTTACGGGGGGGACGTACCTCTCCAAACCCAGTACTTC. Amino acid sequence: CASSYGGDVPLQTQYF.

J is TRBJ2-4 and V is TRBV5-4; TRBD1 is a possible D gene (5 bases). V lost 1 base and J 3 bases, leaving 8 bases between the germline ends. Looked up from germline, CDR1 is SGHNT and CDR2 is YYREEE (reference sequence). The CDR3 length is 14 residues. The CDR3 loop is CASSLSRGKNIQYF. For the CDR3, the DNA is TGTGCCAGCAGCTTGAGTAGGGGCAAAAACATTCAGTACTTC.